The clone carrying this TCR beta chain has just a few counts. The antigen is not known. Mismatch with germline at one junction end may stem from a read error. The data originate from a study of T cell responses to AZD1222 COVID-19 vaccine. The data were produced by immunoSEQ multiplex PCR, yet TCRdb's version contains in-frame clones alone and is incomplete. The sample lists 75,000 to 95,000 clones, around 92% occurring once. The study's findings and limits: Just a handful of AZD1222 recipients tested seropositive at baseline. Reportedly, nearly half of unique spike TCRs recognized epitopes outside B.1.351/B.1.1.7 mutations. Increases in Spike-specific TCR breadth and depth were seen after two AZD1222 doses.

This receptor was taken from an adult in good health. This material consisted of peripheral blood, taken on day 0 of MenACWY control vaccination.

The CDR3 region has the DNA TGTGCCAGTACCTCGGACGGAGCCGAGGTTTTT. Residues: CASTSDGAEVF. The chain employs TRBV19 and TRBJ1-4; D gene ambiguous. Germline lookup yields CDR1 LNHDA and CDR2 SQIVND (reference sequence). This CDR3 is built from 11 residues.